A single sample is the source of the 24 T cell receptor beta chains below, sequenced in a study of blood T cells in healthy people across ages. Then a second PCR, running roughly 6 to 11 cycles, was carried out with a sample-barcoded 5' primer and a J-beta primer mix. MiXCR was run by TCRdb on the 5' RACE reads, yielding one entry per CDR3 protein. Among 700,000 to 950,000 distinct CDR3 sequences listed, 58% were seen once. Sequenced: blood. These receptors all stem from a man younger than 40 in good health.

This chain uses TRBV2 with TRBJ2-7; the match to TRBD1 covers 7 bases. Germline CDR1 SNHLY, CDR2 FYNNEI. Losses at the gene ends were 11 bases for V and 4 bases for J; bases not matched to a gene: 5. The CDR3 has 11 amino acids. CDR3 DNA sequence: TGTGCCCAAGGGGGCCGGTACGAGCAGTACTTC. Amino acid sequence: CAQGGRYEQYF.

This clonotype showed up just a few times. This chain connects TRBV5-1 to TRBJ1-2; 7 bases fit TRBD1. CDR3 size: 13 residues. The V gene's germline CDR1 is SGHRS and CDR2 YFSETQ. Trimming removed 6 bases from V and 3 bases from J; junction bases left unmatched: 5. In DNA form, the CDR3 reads TGCGCCAGCACGAAAACAGGGGACTATGGCTACACCTTC. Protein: CASTKTGDYGYTF.

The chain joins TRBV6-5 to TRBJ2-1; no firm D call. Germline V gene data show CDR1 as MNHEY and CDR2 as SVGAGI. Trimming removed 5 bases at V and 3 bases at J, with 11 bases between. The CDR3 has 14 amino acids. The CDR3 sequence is CASSISPIYNEQFF. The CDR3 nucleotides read TGTGCCAGCAGTATTTCACCGATCTACAATGAGCAGTTCTTC.

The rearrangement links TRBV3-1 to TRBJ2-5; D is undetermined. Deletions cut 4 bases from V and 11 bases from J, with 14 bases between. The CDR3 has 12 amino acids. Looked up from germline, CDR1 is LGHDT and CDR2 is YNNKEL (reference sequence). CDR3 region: CASSPINNEQYF. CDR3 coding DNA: TGTGCCAGCAGCCCGATAAACAATGAGCAGTACTTC.

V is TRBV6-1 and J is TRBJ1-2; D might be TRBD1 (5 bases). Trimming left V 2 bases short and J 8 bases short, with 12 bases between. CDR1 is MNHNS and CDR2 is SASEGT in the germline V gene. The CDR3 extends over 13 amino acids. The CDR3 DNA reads TGTGCCAGCAGTGAACTCGGGGGTTGGGGCTACACCTTC. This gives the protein CASSELGGWGYTF.

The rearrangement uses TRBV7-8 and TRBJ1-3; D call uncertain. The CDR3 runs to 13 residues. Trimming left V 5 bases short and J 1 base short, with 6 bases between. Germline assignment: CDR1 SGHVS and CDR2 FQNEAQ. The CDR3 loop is CASSIESGNTIYF. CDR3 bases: TGTGCCAGCAGCATTGAGTCTGGAAACACCATATATTTT. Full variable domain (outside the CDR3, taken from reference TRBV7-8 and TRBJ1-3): GAGVSQSPRYKVAKRGQDVALRCDPISGHVSLFWYQQALGQGPEFLTYFQNEAQLDKSGLPSDRFFAERPEGSVSTLKIQRTQQEDSAVYLCASSIESGNTIYFGEGSWLTVV.

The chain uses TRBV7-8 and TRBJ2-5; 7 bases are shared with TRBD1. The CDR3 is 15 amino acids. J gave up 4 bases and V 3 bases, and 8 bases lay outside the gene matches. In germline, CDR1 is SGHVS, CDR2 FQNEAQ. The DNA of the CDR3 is TGTGCCAGCAGCTTCGAACCGGGACAGATAGAGACCCAGTACTTC. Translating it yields CASSFEPGQIETQYF. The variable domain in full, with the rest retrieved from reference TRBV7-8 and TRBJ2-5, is GAGVSQSPRYKVAKRGQDVALRCDPISGHVSLFWYQQALGQGPEFLTYFQNEAQLDKSGLPSDRFFAERPEGSVSTLKIQRTQQEDSAVYLCASSFEPGQIETQYFGPGTRLLVL.

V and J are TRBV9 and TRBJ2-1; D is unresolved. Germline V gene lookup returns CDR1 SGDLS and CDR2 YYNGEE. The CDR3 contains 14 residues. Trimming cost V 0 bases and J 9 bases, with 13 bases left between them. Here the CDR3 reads CASSVDGPSGEQFF. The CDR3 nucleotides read TGTGCCAGCAGCGTAGATGGACCAAGTGGTGAGCAGTTCTTC. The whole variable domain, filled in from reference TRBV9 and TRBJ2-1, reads DSGVTQTPKHLITATGQRVTLRCSPRSGDLSVYWYQQSLDQGLQFLIQYYNGEERAKGNILERFSAQQFPDLHSELNLSSLELGDSALYFCASSVDGPSGEQFFGPGTRLTVL.

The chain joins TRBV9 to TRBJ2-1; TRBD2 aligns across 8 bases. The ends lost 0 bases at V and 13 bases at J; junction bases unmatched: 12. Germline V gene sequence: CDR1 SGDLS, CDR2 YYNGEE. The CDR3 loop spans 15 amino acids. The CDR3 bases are TGTGCCAGCAGCGTAGAGCCGGGAGGGGGACGCTTACAGTTCTTC. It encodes CASSVEPGGGRLQFF.

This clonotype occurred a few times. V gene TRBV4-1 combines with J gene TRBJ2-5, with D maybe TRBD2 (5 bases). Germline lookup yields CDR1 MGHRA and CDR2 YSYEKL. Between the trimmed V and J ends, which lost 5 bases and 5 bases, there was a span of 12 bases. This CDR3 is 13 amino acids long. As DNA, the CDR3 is TGCGCCAGCAGCTCGTCGGGGTCTGAGACCCAGTACTTC. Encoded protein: CASSSSGSETQYF.

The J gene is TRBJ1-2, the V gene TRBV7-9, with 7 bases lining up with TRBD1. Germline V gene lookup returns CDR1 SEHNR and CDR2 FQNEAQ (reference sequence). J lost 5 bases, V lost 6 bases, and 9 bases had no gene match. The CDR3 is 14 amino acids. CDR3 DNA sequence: TGTGCCAGCAGGAATACAGGGGACGGGTATGGCTACACCTTC. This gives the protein CASRNTGDGYGYTF.

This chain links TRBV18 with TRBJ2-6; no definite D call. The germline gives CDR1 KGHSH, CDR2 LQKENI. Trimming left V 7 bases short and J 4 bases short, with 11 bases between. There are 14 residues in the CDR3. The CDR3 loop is CASFANEGANVLTF. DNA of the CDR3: TGTGCCAGCTTCGCGAACGAGGGGGCCAACGTCCTGACTTTC.

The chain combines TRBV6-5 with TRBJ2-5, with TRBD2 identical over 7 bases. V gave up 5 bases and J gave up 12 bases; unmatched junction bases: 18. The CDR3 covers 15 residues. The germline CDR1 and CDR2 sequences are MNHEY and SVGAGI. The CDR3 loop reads CASSPLRDYGSEEYF. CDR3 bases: TGTGCCAGCAGTCCCCTCCGGGACTATGGTTCCGAGGAGTACTTC.

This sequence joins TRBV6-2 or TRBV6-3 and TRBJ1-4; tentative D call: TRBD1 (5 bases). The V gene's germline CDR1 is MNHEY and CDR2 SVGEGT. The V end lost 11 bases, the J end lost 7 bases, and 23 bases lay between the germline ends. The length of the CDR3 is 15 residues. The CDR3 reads CARTWGIPFSEKLFF. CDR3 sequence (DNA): TGTGCCCGAACATGGGGGATACCATTTTCTGAAAAACTGTTTTTT.

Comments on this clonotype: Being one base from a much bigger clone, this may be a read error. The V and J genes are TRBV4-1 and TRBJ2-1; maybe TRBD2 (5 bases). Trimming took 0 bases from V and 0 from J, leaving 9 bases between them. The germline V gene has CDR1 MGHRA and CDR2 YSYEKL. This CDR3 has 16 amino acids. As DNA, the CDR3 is TGCGCCAGCAGCCAAGATGTAGGGAGCTCCTACAATGAGCAGTTCTTC. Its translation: CASSQDVGSSYNEQFF.

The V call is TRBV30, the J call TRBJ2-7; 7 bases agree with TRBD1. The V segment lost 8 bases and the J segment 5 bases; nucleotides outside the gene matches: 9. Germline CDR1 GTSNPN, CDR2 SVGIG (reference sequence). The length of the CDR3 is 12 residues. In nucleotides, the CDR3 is TGTGCCGTTGACAGGGTCAATGACGAGCAGTACTTC. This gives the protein CAVDRVNDEQYF.

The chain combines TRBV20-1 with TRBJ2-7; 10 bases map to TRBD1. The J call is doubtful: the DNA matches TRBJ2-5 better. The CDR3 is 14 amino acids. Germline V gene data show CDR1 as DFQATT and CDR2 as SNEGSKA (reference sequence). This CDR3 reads CSARVGQGGETQYF. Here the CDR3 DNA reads TGCAGTGCTAGAGTTGGACAGGGGGGGGAGACCCAGTACTTC.

CDR3 amino acids: CASSEMGGVTEAFF. The CDR3, as DNA: TGTGCCAGCAGTGAAATGGGCGGCGTCACTGAAGCTTTCTTT. This chain uses TRBV6-1 with TRBJ1-1; D uncertain. The germline CDR1 and CDR2 sequences are MNHNS and SASEGT. This CDR3 has 14 amino acids. Trimming took off 2 bases at V and 4 bases at J, with 11 bases between the two ends.

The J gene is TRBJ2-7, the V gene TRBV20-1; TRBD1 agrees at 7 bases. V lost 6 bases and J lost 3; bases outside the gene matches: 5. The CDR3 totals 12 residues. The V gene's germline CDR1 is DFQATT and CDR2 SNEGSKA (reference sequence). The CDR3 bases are TGCAGTGCGAGACAGGGAAACTACGAGCAGTACTTC. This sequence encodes CSARQGNYEQYF.

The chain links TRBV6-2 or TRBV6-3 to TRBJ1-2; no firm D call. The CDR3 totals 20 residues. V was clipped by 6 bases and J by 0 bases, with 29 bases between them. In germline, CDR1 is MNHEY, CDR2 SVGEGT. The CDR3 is CASSSDETGAAKSPNYGYTF. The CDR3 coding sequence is TGTGCCAGCAGCTCTGATGAGACGGGAGCCGCCAAATCCCCTAACTATGGCTACACCTTC.

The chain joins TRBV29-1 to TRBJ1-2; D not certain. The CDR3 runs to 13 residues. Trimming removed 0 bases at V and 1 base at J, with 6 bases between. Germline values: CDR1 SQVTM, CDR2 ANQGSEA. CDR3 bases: TGCAGCGTTGAAGACGTGTTTAACTATGGCTACACCTTC. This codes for CSVEDVFNYGYTF.

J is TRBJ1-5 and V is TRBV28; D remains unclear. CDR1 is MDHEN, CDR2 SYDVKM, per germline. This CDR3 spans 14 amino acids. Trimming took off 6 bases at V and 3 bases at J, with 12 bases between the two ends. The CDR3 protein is CASRGRVANQPQHF. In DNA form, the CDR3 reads TGTGCCAGCAGAGGACGAGTCGCCAATCAGCCCCAGCATTTT. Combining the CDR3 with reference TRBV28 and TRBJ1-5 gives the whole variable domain DVKVTQSSRYLVKRTGEKVFLECVQDMDHENMFWYRQDPGLGLRLIYFSYDVKMKEKGDIPEGYSVSREKKERFSLILESASTNQTSMYLCASRGRVANQPQHFGDGTRLSIL.

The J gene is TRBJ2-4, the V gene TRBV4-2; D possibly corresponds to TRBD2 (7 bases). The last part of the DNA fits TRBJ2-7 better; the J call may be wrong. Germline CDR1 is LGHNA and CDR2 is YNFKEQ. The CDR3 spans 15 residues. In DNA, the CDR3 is TGTGCCAGCAGCCAAGATGGGGGGGGGCGCGACGAGCAGTACTTC. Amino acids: CASSQDGGGRDEQYF.

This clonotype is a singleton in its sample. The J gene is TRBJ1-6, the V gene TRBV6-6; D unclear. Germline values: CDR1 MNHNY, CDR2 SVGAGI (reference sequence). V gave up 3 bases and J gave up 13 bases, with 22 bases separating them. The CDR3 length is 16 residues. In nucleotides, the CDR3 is TGTGCCAGCAGTTATGGGTCGGGCAGACCATTGTGGCCCCTCCACTTT. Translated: CASSYGSGRPLWPLHF.